A selection of T cell receptor beta chains follows, all from one sample in a study of T cell repertoires in cytomegalovirus infection. Each CDR3 protein gets one entry after TCRdb re-called the reads with MiXCR. The profile shows hundreds of thousands of distinct CDR3 sequences, 9.6% of them singletons. Source material: PBMCs. Receptors were obtained from a human donor in good health (CMV status not recorded). Some clones in this sample may be carry-over from other donors' samples. Each CDR3 is given with its conserved first and last residue. The D gene is left open where the match is weak. Clone sizes are given selectively: once, few, many, or a class where the clone is expanded.

-	TRBV27	TRBJ2-6	-	CASSASSAGANVLTF	TGTGCCAGCAGTGCCTCGAGCGCCGGGGCCAACGTCCTGACTTTC
-	TRBV20-1	TRBJ2-3	-	CSVRPSTDTQYF	TGCAGTGTGAGGCCTAGCACAGATACGCAGTATTTT
many	TRBV19	TRBJ2-1	-	CASSISDVSYNEQFF	TGTGCCAGTAGTATATCGGACGTCTCCTACAATGAGCAGTTCTTC
many	TRBV19	TRBJ1-5	-	CASSGGREGSNQPQHF	TGTGCCAGTAGTGGAGGGAGGGAAGGAAGCAATCAGCCCCAGCATTTT
-	TRBV7-6	TRBJ2-3	TRBD2	CASSGLPITDTQYF	TGTGCCAGCTCGGGACTACCCATAACAGATACGCAGTATTTT
-	TRBV13	TRBJ1-1	TRBD1	CASSSYGQGNTEAFF	TGTGCCAGCAGTTCGTACGGACAGGGGAACACTGAAGCTTTCTTT
many	TRBV20-1	TRBJ1-5	-	CSARFPRTINQPQHF	TGCAGTGCTAGATTCCCTAGGACCATCAATCAGCCCCAGCATTTT
-	TRBV10-2	TRBJ1-2	TRBD1	CASSESNRGHGSYGYTF	TGCGCCAGCAGTGAGTCGAACAGGGGGCATGGTAGCTATGGCTACACCTTC
-	TRBV20-1	TRBJ2-1	-	CSAREMRGSSYNEQFF	TGCAGTGCTAGAGAAATGCGGGGAAGCTCCTACAATGAGCAGTTCTTC
-	TRBV20-1	TRBJ2-5	-	CSARWARETQYF	TGCAGTGCTAGATGGGCGAGAGAGACCCAGTACTTC
many	TRBV20-1	TRBJ2-1	-	CSASPSGNYNEQFF	TGCAGTGCTAGCCCCTCGGGGAACTACAATGAGCAGTTCTTC
-	TRBV9	TRBJ1-3	-	CASSVEWTGNTIYF	TGTGCCAGCAGCGTAGAGTGGACTGGAAACACCATATATTTT
-	TRBV5-4	TRBJ2-5	-	CASSLWGSLTATGAQYF	TGTGCCAGCAGCTTGTGGGGCAGCCTGACAGCGACCGGGGCCCAGTACTTC
many	TRBV7-6	TRBJ2-7	-	CASSLDPGAYEQYF	TGTGCCAGCAGCTTAGACCCGGGTGCCTACGAGCAGTACTTC
many	TRBV15	TRBJ2-7	-	CATSRDLDRLEQYF	TGTGCCACCAGCAGAGATCTGGACCGTCTCGAGCAGTACTTC
few	TRBV19	TRBJ2-1	-	CASSLRGPIIEQFF	TGTGCCAGTAGTCTGCGGGGGCCAATAATTGAGCAGTTCTTC
many	TRBV7-2	TRBJ2-2	-	CASSFLQGLGELFF	TGTGCCAGCAGCTTTCTCCAGGGGCTAGGGGAGCTGTTTTTT
many	TRBV19	TRBJ2-6	-	CASSMRRSGANVLTF	TGTGCCAGTAGTATGCGGCGCTCTGGGGCCAACGTCCTGACTTTC
-	TRBV14	TRBJ2-5	-	CASSPQRLGETQYF	TGTGCCAGCAGCCCCCAGCGGTTGGGAGAGACCCAGTACTTC
-	TRBV18	TRBJ1-1	-	CASLRTLNTEAFF	TGTGCCAGCCTTCGGACACTGAACACTGAAGCTTTCTTT
many	TRBV11-3	TRBJ2-3	TRBD1	CASSRRTGSAADTQYF	TGTGCCAGCAGCCGTCGGACAGGGAGCGCGGCTGATACGCAGTATTTT
once	TRBV24-1	TRBJ2-1	-	CATSDEKGRNEQFF	TGTGCCACCAGTGATGAGAAAGGGCGGAATGAGCAGTTCTTC
few	TRBV2	TRBJ2-7	-	CASSEAGGLTYEQYF	TGTGCCAGCAGTGAAGCCGGGGGCCTTACCTACGAGCAGTACTTC
many	TRBV6-2/TRBV6-3	TRBJ2-1	TRBD2	CASGSLTSGHYNEQFF	TGTGCCAGCGGATCGTTGACTAGCGGACACTACAATGAGCAGTTCTTC
many	TRBV10-3	TRBJ1-1	-	CAISESRAMNTEAFF	TGTGCCATCAGTGAGTCCCGGGCCATGAACACTGAAGCTTTCTTT
many	TRBV28	TRBJ2-6	-	CASSLFSSGANVLTF	TGTGCCAGCAGTTTATTCTCCTCTGGGGCCAACGTCCTGACTTTC